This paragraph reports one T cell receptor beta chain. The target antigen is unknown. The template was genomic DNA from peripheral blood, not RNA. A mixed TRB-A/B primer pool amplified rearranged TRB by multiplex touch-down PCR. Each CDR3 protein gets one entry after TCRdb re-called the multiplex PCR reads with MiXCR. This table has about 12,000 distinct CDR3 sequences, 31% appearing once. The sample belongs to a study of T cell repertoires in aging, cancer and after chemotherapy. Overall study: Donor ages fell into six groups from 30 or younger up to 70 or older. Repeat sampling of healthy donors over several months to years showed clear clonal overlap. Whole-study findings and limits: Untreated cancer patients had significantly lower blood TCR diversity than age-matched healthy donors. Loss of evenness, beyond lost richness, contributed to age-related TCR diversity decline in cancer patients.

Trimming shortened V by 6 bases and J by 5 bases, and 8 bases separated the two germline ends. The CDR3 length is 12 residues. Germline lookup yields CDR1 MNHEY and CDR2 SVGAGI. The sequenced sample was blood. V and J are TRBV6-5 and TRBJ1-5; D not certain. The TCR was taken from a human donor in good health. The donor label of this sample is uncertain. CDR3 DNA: TGTGCCAGCAGGACCGGAGATCAGCCCCAGCATTTT. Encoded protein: CASRTGDQPQHF.